This TCR beta chain was found in a study of long-term antiretroviral therapy in people with HIV. At survey level, the immunoSEQ assay was run in its v3.0 version. Produced via immunoSEQ multiplex PCR; TCRdb's table is partial and in-frame only. The sample gives 30,000 to 40,000 clones, 97% of which show up once; 2.5% to 3% is in the top ten. Trimming cost V 3 bases and J 9 bases, with 12 bases left between them. Germline lookup yields CDR1 MNHEY and CDR2 SMNVEV (reference sequence). This CDR3 is built from 13 residues. The sequence was collected from a man in his thirties or forties with HIV. The specimen comprised unsorted PBMCs, sampled 6.9 years after starting antiretroviral therapy. This chain links TRBV27 with TRBJ2-1, with D possibly matching TRBD2 (5 bases). DNA of the CDR3: TGTGCCAGCAGTTTTAGGCTAGAGGGTGAGCAGTTCTTC. Protein sequence: CASSFRLEGEQFF.